The entry below gives a single T cell receptor (beta chain) sequence along with its context. The target antigen is unknown. This record belongs to a study of cytomegalovirus exposure and HLA in healthy donors. Primers: 60 Vbeta forward and 13 Jbeta reverse. TCRdb's copy holds only in-frame clones and misses some; the assay was immunoSEQ multiplex PCR. Seen here are about 55,000 clones, around four fifths observed once, and the top ten hold roughly 1.5%. V lost 1 base and J lost 1; bases outside the gene matches: 4. Germline CDR1 and CDR2: SGHNT and YYREEE (reference sequence). The CDR3 sequence is 16 residues long. Study-wide points: In vitro testing confirmed three CMV-associated chains as specific for CMV antigens.

This receptor was obtained from a man aged 25 to 40 in good health and CMV-seronegative. Sequences were obtained from PBMCs. The chain uses TRBV5-4 and TRBJ2-1; 8 bases fit TRBD2. CDR3 bases: TGTGCCAGCAGCTTGTTTTCGGGGGGGTCCTACAATGAGCAGTTCTTC. Translation gives CASSLFSGGSYNEQFF.